Described below is a single TCR beta chain sequence and its context. J gave up 5 bases and V 3 bases, and 2 bases lay outside the gene matches. There are 14 residues in the CDR3. Germline assignment: CDR1 SGHRS and CDR2 YFSETQ. This specimen belongs to a study of cytomegalovirus exposure and HLA in healthy donors. Donors counted as nominally healthy when sampled, yet unrecorded immune exposures were likely. Amplification used 60 Vbeta primers and 13 Jbeta primers. Profiling relied on immunoSEQ multiplex PCR, and the TCRdb table lists in-frame clones only, not all of them. This table holds over 120,000 clones, 75% found once.

The clonotype originates from a young man in good health and CMV-seronegative. V is TRBV5-1 and J is TRBJ2-3; 11 nucleotides line up with TRBD1. Sequenced material: PBMCs. CDR3 loop: CASSWGQGEDTQYF. CDR3 in DNA: TGCGCCAGCAGCTGGGGACAGGGGGAAGATACGCAGTATTTT. The full variable domain, completed using reference TRBV5-1 and TRBJ2-3, is KAGVTQTPRYLIKTRGQQVTLSCSPISGHRSVSWYQQTPGQGLQFLFEYFSETQRNKGNFPGRFSGRQFSNSRSEMNVSTLELGDSALYLCASSWGQGEDTQYFGPGTRLTVL.